This is a list of T cell receptor beta chains from one sample in a study of T cells in Graves' hyperthyroidism and ophthalmopathy. TCRdb re-derived calls from the multiplex PCR reads in MiXCR, one entry per CDR3 protein. Here the sample spans over 450,000 distinct CDR3 sequences, about an eighth being singletons. The specimen was blood. The receptor source for this set is a young woman with Graves' hyperthyroidism. Each CDR3 is given with its conserved first and last residue. D genes are given only for firm matches. The size field is filled for only some rows; it gives once, few, many or a size class.

j_call d_call v_call clone_size cdr3_aa cdr3_nt
TRBJ2-2 . TRBV12-3/TRBV12-4 . CASSLDRTSGELFF TGTGCCAGCAGTTTAGACAGGACTTCCGGGGAGCTGTTTTTT
TRBJ1-2 . TRBV19 many CASSMTNYGYTF TGTGCCAGTAGTATGACCAACTATGGCTACACCTTC
TRBJ2-3 TRBD2 TRBV5-1 few CASSLRTSVTDTQYF TGCGCCAGCAGCCTCCGGACTAGCGTCACAGATACGCAGTATTTT
TRBJ1-1 . TRBV4-1 few CASSAWPRQPHTEAFF TGCGCCAGCAGCGCTTGGCCCCGACAGCCTCACACTGAAGCTTTCTTT
TRBJ2-2 TRBD2 TRBV24-1 many CATQTGLASGELFF TGTGCCACCCAAACGGGACTAGCGTCCGGGGAGCTGTTTTTT
TRBJ1-2 . TRBV14 . CASSQDWPKENGYTF TGTGCCAGCAGCCAAGATTGGCCTAAGGAAAATGGCTACACCTTC
TRBJ1-1 . TRBV2 many CAITGNTEAFF TGTGCCATCACAGGGAACACTGAAGCTTTCTTT
TRBJ2-7 TRBD2 TRBV11-2 many CASSRTSGSPEQYF TGTGCCAGCAGTCGAACTAGCGGGTCGCCCGAGCAGTACTTC
TRBJ1-1 TRBD1 TRBV5-1 . CASSGGQGGVGIEAFF TGCGCCAGCAGCGGAGGACAGGGAGGAGTGGGAATTGAAGCTTTCTTT
TRBJ2-1 TRBD1 TRBV6-1 . CASSSGAGTVNNEQFF TGTGCCAGCAGTTCCGGCGCCGGGACAGTCAACAATGAGCAGTTCTTC
TRBJ2-2 TRBD2 TRBV20-1 . CSARVYGAGSGRARSGELFF TGCAGTGCTAGAGTATACGGGGCAGGAAGCGGGAGGGCCAGATCCGGGGAGCTGTTTTTT
TRBJ2-5 TRBD2 TRBV28 many CATVTSREETQYF TGTGCCACCGTGACTAGCCGGGAAGAGACCCAGTACTTC
TRBJ2-5 . TRBV7-9 many CASSSGGGQETQYF TGTGCCAGCAGCTCCGGGGGAGGCCAAGAGACCCAGTACTTC
TRBJ2-1 . TRBV19 . CASSIDGTPSYNEQFF TGTGCCAGTAGTATAGACGGGACTCCCTCCTACAATGAGCAGTTCTTC
TRBJ1-1 . TRBV7-8 many CASSLAIPMNTEAFF TGTGCCAGCAGCTTAGCTATCCCTATGAACACTGAAGCTTTCTTT
TRBJ1-2 . TRBV20-1 . CSECTGPSINYGYTF TGCAGTGAATGTACAGGGCCCAGCATTAACTATGGCTACACCTTC
TRBJ2-3 TRBD2 TRBV7-2 many CASSLGLAGARTSTDTQYF TGTGCCAGCAGCTTGGGACTAGCGGGAGCGAGAACTAGCACAGATACGCAGTATTTT
TRBJ2-3 . TRBV12-3/TRBV12-4 . CASTRVPLGRETQYF TGTGCCAGCACCCGGGTCCCCCTTGGGAGAGAGACGCAGTATTTT
TRBJ1-6 TRBD1 TRBV6-5 few CASSYSRDRESPLHF TGTGCCAGCAGTTACTCTAGGGACAGGGAATCACCCCTCCACTTT
TRBJ1-1 TRBD1 TRBV5-1 . CASTQGDRDTEAFF TGCGCCAGCACCCAGGGGGACAGGGACACTGAAGCTTTCTTT
TRBJ2-1 . TRBV10-3 . CATGPREGQGDEQFF TGTGCCACCGGCCCCCGGGAGGGGCAGGGGGATGAGCAGTTCTTC
TRBJ2-5 . TRBV28 many CASSLFGTGQETQYF TGTGCCAGCAGCCTCTTCGGGACCGGCCAAGAGACCCAGTACTTC
TRBJ2-1 TRBD2 TRBV12-3/TRBV12-4 many CASSTTSGRNEQFF TGTGCCAGCAGTACCACTAGCGGGAGGAATGAGCAGTTCTTC
TRBJ2-1 . TRBV12-5 . CASATQGLVQEQFF TGTGCTAGTGCTACCCAGGGTCTAGTGCAAGAGCAGTTCTTC
TRBJ2-1 . TRBV5-6 . CAGSLVGWAPITYNEQFF TGTGCCGGCAGCTTGGTTGGGTGGGCTCCGATCACCTACAATGAGCAGTTCTTC
TRBJ1-2 TRBD1 TRBV2 many CASSRPGQGYTF TGTGCCAGCAGTCGTCCGGGACAGGGCTACACCTTC
TRBJ2-3 . TRBV14 many CASSQAAHPGLLTDTQYF TGTGCCAGCAGCCAAGCGGCACACCCTGGTTTACTCACAGATACGCAGTATTTT
TRBJ1-5 TRBD1 TRBV30 many CAWREGQANQPQHF TGTGCCTGGAGGGAAGGACAGGCTAATCAGCCCCAGCATTTT
TRBJ1-2 . TRBV11-2 few CASSLLLGPIKNYGYTF TGTGCCAGCAGCTTACTCCTCGGACCCATTAAAAACTATGGCTACACCTTC
TRBJ2-3 . TRBV2 many CASSDPTSATDTQYF TGTGCCAGCAGTGACCCGACCAGCGCCACAGATACGCAGTATTTT
TRBJ2-2 TRBD2 TRBV3-1 many CASSTIGTSGNTGELFF TGTGCCAGCAGCACAATTGGGACTAGCGGGAACACCGGGGAGCTGTTTTTT
TRBJ1-5 . TRBV24-1 many CATSDSRAGSQPQHF TGTGCCACCAGTGATTCCAGGGCCGGGAGTCAGCCCCAGCATTTT
TRBJ2-1 TRBD2 TRBV11-2 many CASSFGLAGVNEQFF TGTGCCAGCAGCTTTGGACTAGCGGGAGTCAATGAGCAGTTCTTC
TRBJ2-7 . TRBV20-1 many CSASRGYEQYF TGCAGTGCTAGCAGGGGCTACGAGCAGTACTTC
TRBJ1-2 . TRBV18 many CASSPPGQANYGYTF TGTGCCAGCTCACCACCGGGCCAGGCTAACTATGGCTACACCTTC
TRBJ2-7 TRBD2 TRBV19 . CASSTLAGASEQYF TGTGCCAGTAGCACCCTAGCGGGAGCTAGCGAGCAGTACTTC
TRBJ1-2 . TRBV20-1 few CSASPQERGGYGYTF TGCAGTGCTAGCCCCCAGGAAAGAGGCGGCTATGGCTACACCTTC
TRBJ2-3 TRBD2 TRBV5-8 many CASSPGTSGSSDTQYF TGTGCCAGCAGCCCTGGGACTAGCGGGAGTTCAGATACGCAGTATTTT
TRBJ1-2 TRBD1 TRBV12-3/TRBV12-4 few CASSEQGGHGYTF TGTGCCAGCAGTGAACAGGGGGGGCATGGCTACACCTTC
TRBJ2-5 TRBD1 TRBV5-1 . CASIGTGQETQYF TGCGCCAGCATAGGGACAGGCCAAGAGACCCAGTACTTC
TRBJ1-5 . TRBV12-3/TRBV12-4 many CASSLALTGPNQPQHF TGTGCCAGCAGTTTAGCGCTAACCGGTCCCAATCAGCCCCAGCATTTT
TRBJ2-7 TRBD1 TRBV6-2/TRBV6-3 . CASTRQDRVSEQYF TGTGCCAGCACGAGACAGGACAGGGTATCCGAGCAGTACTTC